The clone carrying this TCR beta chain was seen just once. Some clones are missing from TCRdb's copy, which holds only in-frame ones; the method was immunoSEQ multiplex PCR. The repertoire holds 150,000 to 200,000 clones, 85% to 90% seen once, with around 6.4% in the top ten. The sample belongs to a study of T cell responses to AZD1222 COVID-19 vaccine. The germline V gene encodes CDR1 SGHRS and CDR2 YFSETQ. The CDR3 is made up of 14 amino acids. The V end was cut by 0 bases, the J end by 4 bases, with 10 bases between. This chain joins TRBV5-1 and TRBJ1-2; D might be TRBD1 (5 bases). The TCR comes from an adult in good health. The sequencing here drew on peripheral blood, taken on day 0 of AZD1222 vaccination. The CDR3 sequence is CASSLEGRGYGYTF. The CDR3 nucleotides read TGCGCCAGCAGCTTGGAGGGAAGGGGCTATGGCTACACCTTC.